This T cell receptor beta chain was sequenced in a study of human T cells and chemical hapten exposure. Notes on the study in general: Controls had significantly fewer large CDR3 similarity clusters than were formed by expanded TCRs. No shift was seen in TCRs above 1 in 1000 frequency with DPC sensitization.

Noted time point: patch test 3, about 24 weeks after DPC sensitization. Treatment described: therapeutic diphenylcyclopropenone sensitization with weekly scalp DPC. Donation of samples came from alopecia patients who were 18 to 70 years old and suitable for DPC. The sample holds a few counts of this clonotype. Antigen specificity is unknown. V was pared by 4 bases and J by 11 bases, with 11 bases between. The CDR3 covers 11 residues. CDR1 and CDR2 from the germline V gene are SNHLY and FYNNEI. TCRdb processed the RACE reads anew with MiXCR; each CDR3 protein has one entry. Of 100,000 or so distinct CDR3 sequences detected, around 35% appear once; the ten largest clones hold 2.5% to 3.5%.

The receptor comes from a man aged 35 to 55 with alopecia areata. Some clones in this sample may be carry-over from other donors' samples. The material was whole blood, obtained in connection with sensitization to the hapten diphenylcyclopropenone (DPC). V is TRBV2 and J is TRBJ1-1; maybe TRBD1 (5 bases). The chain's CDR3 is CASSAQGTAFF. CDR3 coding DNA: TGTGCCAGCAGTGCTCAGGGTACCGCTTTCTTT.